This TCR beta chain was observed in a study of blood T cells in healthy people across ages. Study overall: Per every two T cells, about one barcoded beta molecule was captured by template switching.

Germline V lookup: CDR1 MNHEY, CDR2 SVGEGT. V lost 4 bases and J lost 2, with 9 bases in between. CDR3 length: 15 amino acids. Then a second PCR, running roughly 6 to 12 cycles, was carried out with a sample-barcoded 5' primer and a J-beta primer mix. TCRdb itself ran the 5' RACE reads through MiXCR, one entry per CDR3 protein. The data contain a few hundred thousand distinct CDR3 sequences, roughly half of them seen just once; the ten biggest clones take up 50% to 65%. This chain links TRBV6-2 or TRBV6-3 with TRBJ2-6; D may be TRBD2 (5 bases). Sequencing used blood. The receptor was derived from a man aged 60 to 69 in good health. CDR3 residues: CASSCEEAGANVLTF. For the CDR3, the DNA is TGTGCCAGCAGTTGCGAGGAGGCTGGGGCCAACGTCCTGACTTTC.